Listed below are T cell receptor beta chains from one sample, sequenced in a study of T cell repertoires in cytomegalovirus infection. TCRdb recomputed calls from the reads with MiXCR, one row per CDR3 protein. This table holds about 500,000 distinct CDR3 sequences, 30% to 40% found once. No cognate antigen is known for these TCRs. The material was cultured PBMCs, obtained from culture after CMV antigen stimulation. These receptors originate from a human donor in good health (CMV status not recorded). Some clones in this sample may be carry-over from other donors' samples. The CDR3 runs from the conserved cysteine through the conserved F or W. The order of the fields is D gene, clone size, V gene, J gene, CDR3 length, CDR3 protein, CDR3 DNA. D genes are given only for firm matches. The size field is filled for only some rows; it gives once, few, many or a size class.

>-|-|TRBV18|TRBJ1-6|14
CASSAGEVNSPLHF
TGTGCCAGCTCTGCAGGGGAAGTTAATTCACCCCTCCACTTT
>-|few|TRBV6-2/TRBV6-3|TRBJ2-1|14
CASSYSSRANEQFF
TGTGCCAGCAGTTACTCGAGTAGAGCTAATGAGCAGTTCTTC
>TRBD2|-|TRBV6-8|TRBJ2-5|18
CASSTTLGLAGGRETQYF
TGTGCCAGCAGTACCACCCTGGGACTAGCGGGAGGAAGGGAGACCCAGTACTTC
>TRBD2|few|TRBV6-8|TRBJ2-2|18
CASSQLSGTSGRSGELFF
TGTGCCAGCAGTCAATTATCCGGGACTAGCGGGAGATCCGGGGAGCTGTTTTTT
>-|many|TRBV7-2|TRBJ2-3|14
CASSLVRVPDTQYF
TGTGCCAGCAGCTTAGTGAGGGTCCCAGATACGCAGTATTTT
>-|-|TRBV10-3|TRBJ1-1|15
CAISVGPTPNTEAFF
TGTGCCATCAGTGTCGGACCGACGCCGAACACTGAAGCTTTCTTT
>-|few|TRBV19|TRBJ1-1|14
CASSDELGITEAFF
TGTGCCAGTAGTGACGAACTGGGGATAACTGAAGCTTTCTTT
>-|few|TRBV12-3/TRBV12-4|TRBJ2-6|17
CASSSYLQVSGANVLTF
TGTGCCAGCAGTTCTTACCTCCAGGTTTCTGGGGCCAACGTCCTGACTTTC
>-|-|TRBV24-1|TRBJ1-3|15
CATSDLGRAGNTIYF
TGTGCCACCAGTGATTTGGGCAGGGCTGGAAACACCATATATTTT
>TRBD2|-|TRBV5-4|TRBJ2-7|14
CASSLAGGVREQYF
TGTGCCAGCAGCTTGGCGGGAGGTGTTAGGGAGCAGTACTTC
>-|many|TRBV7-2|TRBJ1-5|15
CASSLSGNSNQPQHF
TGTGCCAGCAGCTTATCCGGGAATAGCAATCAGCCCCAGCATTTT
>-|-|TRBV6-2/TRBV6-3|TRBJ1-1|11
CATEDRAEAFF
TGTGCCACCGAGGACCGCGCTGAAGCTTTCTTT
>-|once|TRBV4-1|TRBJ2-5|15
CASSQESGTQETQYF
TGCGCCAGCAGCCAAGAGTCAGGCACGCAAGAGACCCAGTACTTC
>-|-|TRBV12-3/TRBV12-4|TRBJ1-5|14
CASSLNFIGQPQHF
TGTGCCAGCAGTTTAAACTTCATCGGTCAGCCCCAGCATTTT
>TRBD2|few|TRBV3-1|TRBJ2-3|15
CASSGLAGDTDTQYF
TGTGCCAGCAGCGGACTAGCGGGAGACACAGATACGCAGTATTTT
>-|-|TRBV29-1|TRBJ2-2|13
CSVSFRVSGELFF
TGCAGCGTTTCTTTTCGGGTATCCGGGGAGCTGTTTTTT
>TRBD1|few|TRBV28|TRBJ2-1|15
CASSSRQGQKREQFF
TGTGCCAGCAGTTCGAGACAGGGTCAAAAACGTGAGCAGTTCTTC
>TRBD2|-|TRBV14|TRBJ2-3|13
CASGTSGTNTQYF
TGTGCCAGTGGGACTAGCGGGACCAATACGCAGTATTTT
>TRBD1|many|TRBV7-9|TRBJ2-3|14
CASSGTGGTDTQYF
TGTGCCAGCAGCGGGACAGGGGGCACAGATACGCAGTATTTT
>TRBD2|-|TRBV7-2|TRBJ2-5|16
CASSLVSGRAGETQYF
TGTGCCAGCAGCTTAGTTAGCGGGAGGGCCGGGGAGACCCAGTACTTC
>-|-|TRBV12-5|TRBJ2-2|16
CASGLVLRTNTGELFF
TGTGCTAGTGGTTTGGTACTTCGGACGAACACCGGGGAGCTGTTTTTT
>TRBD2|-|TRBV7-9|TRBJ2-1|16
CASSQTSGPSYNEQFF
TGTGCCAGCAGTCAGACTAGCGGGCCCTCCTACAATGAGCAGTTCTTC
>-|-|TRBV19|TRBJ1-1|14
CASTQRRKNTEAFF
TGTGCCAGTACCCAAAGGCGGAAGAACACTGAAGCTTTCTTT
>-|few|TRBV14|TRBJ2-3|13
CASSQTATDTQYF
TGTGCCAGCAGCCAAACAGCCACAGATACGCAGTATTTT
>-|many|TRBV7-2|TRBJ2-5|15
CASSRRADPAETQYF
TGTGCCAGCAGCCGACGAGCGGATCCTGCAGAGACCCAGTACTTC
>-|-|TRBV20-1|TRBJ2-1|13
CSARNRAYNEQFF
TGCAGTGCTAGAAACAGGGCCTACAATGAGCAGTTCTTC
>TRBD2|-|TRBV11-2|TRBJ2-1|15
CASSLSLAGNNEQFF
TGTGCCAGCAGCTTATCACTAGCGGGAAATAATGAGCAGTTCTTC
>-|many|TRBV6-2/TRBV6-3|TRBJ2-7|13
CASSYSGRYEQYF
TGTGCCAGCAGTTACTCCGGCCGCTACGAGCAGTACTTC
>TRBD1|-|TRBV5-5|TRBJ2-1|15
CASSVGQSEYTEQFF
TGTGCCAGCAGCGTGGGACAGAGCGAATACACTGAGCAGTTCTTC
>-|-|TRBV4-3|TRBJ1-4|20
CASSQEMLGRDRTFREKLFF
TGCGCCAGCAGCCAAGAAATGTTGGGTCGGGACCGAACTTTTCGGGAAAAACTGTTTTTT
>-|many|TRBV7-2|TRBJ2-6|15
CASSFTGTGANVLTF
TGTGCCAGCAGCTTCACAGGGACTGGGGCCAACGTCCTGACTTTC
>TRBD2|-|TRBV19|TRBJ2-1|11
CASRNSGEKFF
TGTGCCAGTCGGAATAGCGGGGAAAAGTTCTTC
>-|-|TRBV5-1|TRBJ2-2|17
CASSLEPDRVNTGELFF
TGCGCCAGCAGCTTGGAGCCGGACCGGGTGAACACCGGGGAGCTGTTTTTT
>TRBD1|few|TRBV6-6|TRBJ1-6|16
CASSYSATGLSSPLHF
TGTGCCAGCAGTTACTCGGCGACAGGGTTGAGCTCACCCCTCCACTTT
>TRBD1|-|TRBV10-3|TRBJ2-5|15
CAISPRQGAGETQYF
TGTGCCATCAGTCCCCGACAGGGGGCAGGGGAGACCCAGTACTTC